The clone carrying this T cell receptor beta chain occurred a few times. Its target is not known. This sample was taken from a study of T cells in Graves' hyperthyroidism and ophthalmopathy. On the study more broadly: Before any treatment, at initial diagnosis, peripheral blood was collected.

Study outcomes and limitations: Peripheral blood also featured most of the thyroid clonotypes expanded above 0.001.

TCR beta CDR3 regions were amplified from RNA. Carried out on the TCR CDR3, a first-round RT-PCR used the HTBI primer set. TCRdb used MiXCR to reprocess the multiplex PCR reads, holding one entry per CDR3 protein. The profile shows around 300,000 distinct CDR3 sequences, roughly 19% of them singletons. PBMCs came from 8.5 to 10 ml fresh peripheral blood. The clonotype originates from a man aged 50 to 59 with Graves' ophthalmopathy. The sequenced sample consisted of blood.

CDR3 loop: CASSLFTGNTEAFF. CDR3 nucleotides: TGTGCCAGTAGTCTCTTTACCGGGAACACTGAAGCTTTCTTT. The chain carries TRBV19 and TRBJ1-1; D is unclear. CDR1 and CDR2 from the germline V gene are LNHDA and SQIVND (reference sequence). V lost 5 bases and J lost 1, with 11 bases in between. The CDR3 extends over 14 amino acids.